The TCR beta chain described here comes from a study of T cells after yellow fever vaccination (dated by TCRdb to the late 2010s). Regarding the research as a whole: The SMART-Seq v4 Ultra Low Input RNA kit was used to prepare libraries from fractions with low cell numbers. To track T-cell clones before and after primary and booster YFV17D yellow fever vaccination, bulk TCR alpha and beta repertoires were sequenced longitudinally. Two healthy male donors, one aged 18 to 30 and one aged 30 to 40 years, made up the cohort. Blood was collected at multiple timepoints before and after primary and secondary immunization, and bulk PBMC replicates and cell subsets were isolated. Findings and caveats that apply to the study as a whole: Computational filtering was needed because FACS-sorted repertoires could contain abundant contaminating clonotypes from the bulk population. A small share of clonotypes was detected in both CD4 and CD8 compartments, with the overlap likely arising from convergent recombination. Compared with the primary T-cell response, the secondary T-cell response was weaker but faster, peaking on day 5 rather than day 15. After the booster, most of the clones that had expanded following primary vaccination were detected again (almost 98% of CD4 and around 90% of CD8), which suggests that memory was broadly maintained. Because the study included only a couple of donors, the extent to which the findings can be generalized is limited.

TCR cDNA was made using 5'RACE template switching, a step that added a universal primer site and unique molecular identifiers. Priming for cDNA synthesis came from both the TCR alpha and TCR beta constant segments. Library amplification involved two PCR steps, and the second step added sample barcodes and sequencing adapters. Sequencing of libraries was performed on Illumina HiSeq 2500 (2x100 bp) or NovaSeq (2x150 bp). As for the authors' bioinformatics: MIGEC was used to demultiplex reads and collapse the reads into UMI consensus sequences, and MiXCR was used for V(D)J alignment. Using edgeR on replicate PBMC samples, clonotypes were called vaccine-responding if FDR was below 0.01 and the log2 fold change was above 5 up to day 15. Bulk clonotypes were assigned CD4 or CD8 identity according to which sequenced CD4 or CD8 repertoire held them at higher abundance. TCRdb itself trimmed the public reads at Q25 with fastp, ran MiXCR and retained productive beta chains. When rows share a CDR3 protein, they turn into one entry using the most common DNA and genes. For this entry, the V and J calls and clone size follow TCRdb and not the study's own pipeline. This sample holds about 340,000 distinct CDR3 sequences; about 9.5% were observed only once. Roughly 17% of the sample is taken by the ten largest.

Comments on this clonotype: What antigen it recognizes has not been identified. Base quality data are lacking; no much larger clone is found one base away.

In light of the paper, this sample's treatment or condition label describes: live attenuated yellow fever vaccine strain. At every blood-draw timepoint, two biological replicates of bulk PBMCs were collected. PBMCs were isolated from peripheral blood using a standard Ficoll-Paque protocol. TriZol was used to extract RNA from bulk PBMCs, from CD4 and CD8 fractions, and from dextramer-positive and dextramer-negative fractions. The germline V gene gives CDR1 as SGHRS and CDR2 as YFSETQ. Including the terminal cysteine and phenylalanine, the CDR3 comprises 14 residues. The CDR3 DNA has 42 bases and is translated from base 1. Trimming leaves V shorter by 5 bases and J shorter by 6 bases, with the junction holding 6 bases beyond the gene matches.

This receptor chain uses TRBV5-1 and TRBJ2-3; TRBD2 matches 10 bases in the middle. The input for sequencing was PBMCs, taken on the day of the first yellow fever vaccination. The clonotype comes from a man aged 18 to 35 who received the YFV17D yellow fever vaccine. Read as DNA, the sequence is TGCGCCAGCAGTTCCACTAGCGGGGTTGATACGCAGTATTTT. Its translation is CASSSTSGVDTQYF.